The present T cell receptor (beta chain) was sequenced within a study of T cells in Graves' hyperthyroidism and ophthalmopathy. CDR1 and CDR2 (germline): DFQATT, SNEGSKA (reference sequence). There are 15 residues in the CDR3. J gave up 3 bases and V 2 bases, and 5 bases lay outside the gene matches. General study results and limits: Among thyroid clonotypes expanded above 0.001, most also appeared in blood.

This clonotype was recorded many times. Its target is unknown. Amplification yielded TCR beta CDR3 regions, with RNA transcripts as the source. First-round RT-PCR targeting the TCR CDR3 was performed with the HTBI primer set. TCRdb reprocessed the multiplex PCR reads with MiXCR, giving one entry per CDR3 protein. The sample records about 380,000 distinct CDR3 sequences, approximately 15% being singletons. This clonotype was sampled from a man aged 25-45 years with Graves' hyperthyroidism that later progressed to Graves' ophthalmopathy. The chain uses TRBV20-1 and TRBJ2-1; 9 nucleotides agree with TRBD2. The sample taken for sequencing was blood. CDR3 DNA: TGCAGTGCTAGATCTTTAGCGGGGGACTACAATGAGCAGTTCTTC. This translates into CSARSLAGDYNEQFF.